This TCR beta chain was observed in a study of tumor-infiltrating lymphocytes in localized non-small cell lung cancer. The method was immunoSEQ multiplex PCR; TCRdb's version includes in-frame clones alone and lacks a portion of them. The table lists approximately 7,400 clones, roughly 70% of them singletons, with about 13% in the top ten. The sequencing input was uninvolved lung tissue not adjacent to the tumor. This clonotype was sampled from a human donor with non-small cell lung cancer.

CDR3: CASRLQGTNSPLHF. CDR3 nucleotides: TGTGCCAGCAGGCTACAGGGGACTAATTCACCCCTCCACTTT. V is TRBV27 and J is TRBJ1-6, with TRBD1 matching over 7 bases. This CDR3 is 14 amino acids long. Looked up from germline, CDR1 is MNHEY and CDR2 is SMNVEV (reference sequence). V shed 6 bases and J 6 bases; nucleotides not matched to a gene: 5.